The 4 T cell receptor beta chains below all came from one sample that was sequenced in a study of blood T cell repertoires in COVID-19 (dated by TCRdb to about 2020). Library construction relied on the immunoSEQ multiplex PCR assay. The source is immuneACCESS, and TCRdb retained only in-frame sequences with V and J called. Part of the clones is not carried over; for the studies checked, unresolved V genes explain less than half of this, and the remainder is unexplained. Recorded for this sample are about 120,000 clones; around 80% of them occurred a single time. 0.7% to 1% of the sample is held by the ten biggest clonotypes. The source material was peripheral blood. The receptors were sampled from a woman in her 70s with acute or convalescent COVID-19.

The chain recombines TRBV7-2 with TRBJ2-3, with TRBD2 matching over 7 bases. Germline lookup yields CDR1 SGHTA and CDR2 FQGNSA. The CDR3 contains 16 residues. V dropped 3 bases and J dropped 4; count of bases not matched to a gene: 10. CDR3 residues: CASSFQSGDGADTQYF. The CDR3 coding sequence is TGTGCCAGCAGCTTTCAAAGCGGGGATGGGGCAGATACGCAGTATTTT.

The chain combines TRBV15 with TRBJ2-3; the match to TRBD2 covers 7 bases. The V segment lost 3 bases and the J segment 3 bases; nucleotides outside the gene matches: 12. This CDR3 has 17 amino acids. Germline V gives CDR1 LNHNV, CDR2 YYDKDF (reference sequence). CDR3 sequence: CATSSWVGSGNTDTQYF. The CDR3 DNA follows: TGTGCCACCAGCAGTTGGGTGGGGAGCGGGAATACAGATACGCAGTATTTT.

This chain uses TRBV9 with TRBJ2-1, with TRBD2 identical over 9 bases. Germline lookup yields CDR1 SGDLS and CDR2 YYNGEE. The CDR3 consists of 15 residues. The J segment lost 2 bases and the V segment lost 0 bases, leaving 0 bases of the junction unmatched. CDR3 sequence: CASSVGGRAYNEQFF. The CDR3 DNA reads TGTGCCAGCAGCGTAGGCGGGAGGGCCTACAATGAGCAGTTCTTC.

A single count supports this clone. The chain combines TRBV5-1 with TRBJ2-1; 11 bases fit TRBD2. Germline assignment: CDR1 SGHRS and CDR2 YFSETQ. Losses at the gene ends were 4 bases for V and 4 bases for J; bases not matched to a gene: 4. There are 15 residues in the CDR3. CDR3 in DNA: TGCGCCAGCAGCACTCTAGCGGGGGGTTACAATGAGCAGTTCTTC. Residues: CASSTLAGGYNEQFF.